The 27 T cell receptor beta chains below come from one sample, sequenced in a study of blood T cell repertoires in COVID-19. Clones were sequenced by immunoSEQ multiplex PCR, and TCRdb holds only the in-frame ones, with some missing. The sample includes approximately 400,000 clones, approximately 88% of them seen just once. Sequencing was done on a sample of peripheral blood. These receptors were obtained from a man aged 35-49 years with acute or convalescent COVID-19.

The chain uses TRBV2 and TRBJ2-7; TRBD2 is a possible D gene (6 bases). CDR1 is SNHLY and CDR2 is FYNNEI in the germline V gene. The ends were cut back, 5 bases at V and 6 bases at J, with 17 bases in the middle. CDR3 length: 14 amino acids. Here the CDR3 reads CASSRGLGSGEQYF. CDR3 sequence (DNA): TGTGCCAGCAGTAGGGGACTCGGGTCGGGCGAGCAGTACTTC.

This chain joins TRBV18 and TRBJ2-1, with TRBD2 as a possible D gene (6 bases). CDR3 size: 17 residues. Per the germline V gene, CDR1 is KGHSH and CDR2 is LQKENI. The V and J ends lost 3 bases and 0 bases respectively, with 15 bases between them. CDR3 loop: CASSPAGSLISYNEQFF. In DNA form, the CDR3 reads TGTGCCAGCTCACCGGCGGGGTCCCTTATCTCCTACAATGAGCAGTTCTTC.

The rearrangement joins TRBV5-1 to TRBJ2-4; D may be TRBD2 (6 bases). The CDR3 spans 15 residues. Trimming left V 0 bases short and J 7 bases short, with 14 bases between. Germline CDR1 and CDR2: SGHRS and YFSETQ. The CDR3 DNA is TGCGCCAGCAGCTTGGTGTTACTAGCCGGTAACATTCAGTACTTC. This sequence encodes CASSLVLLAGNIQYF.

V and J are TRBV3-1 (or the pseudogene TRBV3-2) and TRBJ2-2; no clear D. V shed 1 base and J shed 6 bases, with 6 bases lying between them. CDR3 length: 13 residues. The germline gives CDR1 LGHDT, CDR2 YNNKEL (reference sequence). Here the CDR3 DNA reads TGTGCCAGCAGCCAAGTGGCAGCCGGGGAGCTGTTTTTT. Translating it yields CASSQVAAGELFF.

CDR3 amino acids: CASSPPVGDSTEAFF. The CDR3 DNA is TGTGCCAGCTCACCACCGGTCGGGGACTCCACTGAAGCTTTCTTT. The V gene is TRBV18, the J gene TRBJ1-1; weak D call: TRBD1 (5 bases). This CDR3 region has 15 residues. V was shortened by 0 bases and J by 4 bases, with 12 bases between the two germline ends. Germline V gives CDR1 KGHSH, CDR2 LQKENI.

This clone occurred once. The chain is built from TRBV6-1 and TRBJ1-2; TRBD1 agrees at 8 bases. CDR3 size: 16 residues. Trimming took 0 bases from V and 1 from J; bases not matched to a gene: 4. The germline CDR1 and CDR2 sequences are MNHNS and SASEGT. The DNA of the CDR3 is TGTGCCAGCAGTGAAGCATCAGGGGGCGGTAACTATGGCTACACCTTC. It specifies CASSEASGGGNYGYTF.

This chain uses TRBV3-1 (or the pseudogene TRBV3-2) with TRBJ1-5; no reliable D call. Per the germline V gene, CDR1 is LGHDT and CDR2 is YNNKEL (reference sequence). This CDR3 spans 15 amino acids. V lost 1 base, J lost 9 bases, and 16 bases lay in between. Written as DNA, the CDR3 is TGTGCCAGCAGCCAAGGAGGTTCAGTAATCATGCCCCAGCATTTT. This translates into CASSQGGSVIMPQHF.

The chain is built from TRBV7-2 and TRBJ1-1; a possible D gene is TRBD1 (5 bases). V lost 0 bases and J 5 bases, leaving 10 bases between the germline ends. Germline assignment: CDR1 SGHTA and CDR2 FQGNSA. CDR3 size: 14 residues. The CDR3 sequence: CASSLAGGWTEAFF. The CDR3 region has the DNA TGTGCCAGCAGCTTAGCGGGGGGGTGGACTGAAGCTTTCTTT.

This rearrangement joins TRBV5-1 to TRBJ2-5, with 9 nucleotides matching TRBD2. Germline assignment: CDR1 SGHRS and CDR2 YFSETQ. The CDR3 totals 15 residues. J gave up 1 base and V 4 bases, and 5 bases lay outside the gene matches. This CDR3 reads CASSRGTSLQETQYF. CDR3 nucleotide sequence: TGCGCCAGCAGCAGAGGGACTAGCCTCCAAGAGACCCAGTACTTC.

The chain links TRBV7-8 to TRBJ1-1, with 8 bases matching TRBD1. V was pared by 5 bases and J by 10 bases, with 6 bases of the junction left unmatched. The CDR3 is 12 amino acids. CDR1 and CDR2 from the germline V gene are SGHVS and FQNEAQ. CDR3 sequence reads: CASSRDRGGAFF. The CDR3 nucleotides read TGTGCCAGCAGCCGCGACAGGGGTGGAGCTTTCTTT.

The rearrangement joins TRBV18 to TRBJ2-7; TRBD2 aligns across 13 bases. Germline loops: CDR1 KGHSH, CDR2 LQKENI. CDR3 length equals 16 residues. After removal of 3 bases from V and 5 bases from J, the junction contained 7 bases not matched to a gene. The chain's CDR3 is CASSPPTSGGMNEQYF. CDR3 nucleotides: TGTGCCAGCTCACCCCCGACTAGCGGGGGGATGAACGAGCAGTACTTC.

This chain joins TRBV3-1 (or the pseudogene TRBV3-2) and TRBJ2-1, with 13 bases identical to TRBD2. CDR3 length: 21 amino acids. Germline trimming cut 3 bases from V and 0 bases from J; bases unmatched to any gene: 14. Germline V CDR1 and CDR2: LGHDT, YNNKEL (reference sequence). This chain's CDR3 is CASSQAVGTSGMRGSYNEQFF. The CDR3 coding sequence is TGTGCCAGCAGCCAGGCGGTAGGGACTAGCGGGATGAGGGGCTCCTACAATGAGCAGTTCTTC.

This rearrangement joins TRBV19 to TRBJ1-5; 9 positions agree with TRBD1. The CDR3 loop spans 14 amino acids. Germline loops: CDR1 LNHDA, CDR2 SQIVND (reference sequence). The V and J ends lost 7 bases and 5 bases, in that order; junction bases with no gene match: 6. CDR3 in DNA: TGTGCCAGTACCAAGACAGGGGGTGATCAGCCCCAGCATTTT. Its translation is CASTKTGGDQPQHF.

CDR3 sequence reads: CASGRLAGGLGGELFF. CDR3 nucleotides: TGTGCCAGCGGGCGACTAGCGGGGGGGCTCGGCGGGGAGCTGTTTTTT. The chain couples TRBV27 to TRBJ2-2; 14 bases match TRBD2. This CDR3 is built from 16 residues. Germline loops: CDR1 MNHEY, CDR2 SMNVEV (reference sequence). Trimming cost V 8 bases and J 7 bases; bases outside gene matches: 9.

V is TRBV18 and J is TRBJ2-4; 9 nucleotides agree with TRBD2. The V and J ends lost 3 bases and 8 bases, in that order; junction bases with no gene match: 8. CDR1 and CDR2 from the germline V gene are KGHSH and LQKENI. CDR3 length equals 15 residues. The CDR3 spells CASSPRGGRRDIQYF. The CDR3 DNA follows: TGTGCCAGCTCACCGCGGGGGGGGAGAAGGGACATTCAGTACTTC.

The gene calls are TRBV6-5 and TRBJ2-7; 11 nucleotides match TRBD1. The CDR3 has 14 residues. Germline assignment: CDR1 MNHEY and CDR2 SVGAGI. The trim removed 7 bases at V and 2 bases at J, leaving 4 bases unmatched. The CDR3 loop is CASNPGQGAYEQYF. CDR3 sequence (DNA): TGTGCCAGCAACCCGGGACAGGGGGCCTACGAGCAGTACTTC.

The rearrangement links TRBV28 to TRBJ2-3, with 10 bases that match TRBD1. Germline loops: CDR1 MDHEN, CDR2 SYDVKM. The CDR3 has 17 amino acids. J lost 3 bases, V lost 5 bases, and 11 bases had no gene match. CDR3 DNA: TGTGCCAGCAGTCTGACCCGACAGGGGGCCCCGACAGATACGCAGTATTTT. This codes for CASSLTRQGAPTDTQYF. Combining the CDR3 with reference TRBV28 and TRBJ2-3 gives the whole variable domain DVKVTQSSRYLVKRTGEKVFLECVQDMDHENMFWYRQDPGLGLRLIYFSYDVKMKEKGDIPEGYSVSREKKERFSLILESASTNQTSMYLCASSLTRQGAPTDTQYFGPGTRLTVL.

This CDR3 reads CASSSGQGDGYTF. DNA of the CDR3: TGTGCCAGCAGTAGCGGACAGGGCGATGGCTACACCTTC. The V call is TRBV6-5, the J call TRBJ1-2, with TRBD1 matching over 8 bases. J gave up 6 bases and V 5 bases, and 5 bases lay outside the gene matches. The germline V gene has CDR1 MNHEY and CDR2 SVGAGI. The CDR3 totals 13 residues.

This chain joins TRBV27 and TRBJ2-7; 7 bases line up with TRBD1. Trimming cost V 2 bases and J 12 bases; bases outside gene matches: 16. The CDR3 runs to 15 residues. CDR1 is MNHEY and CDR2 is SMNVEV in the germline V gene (reference sequence). CDR3 in DNA: TGTGCCAGCAGTTTAGTCCCGACAGGGTCCTCTTTGGCGTACTTC. Translation gives CASSLVPTGSSLAYF.

In DNA form, the CDR3 reads TGTGCCAGCAGCTTAGGACAGGGGGCTCGAGGCTACACCTTC. Amino acid sequence: CASSLGQGARGYTF. This sequence joins TRBV7-9 and TRBJ1-2; 10 bases are shared with TRBD1. The CDR3 sequence is 14 residues long. Trimming cost V 1 base and J 8 bases; bases outside gene matches: 4. From germline, CDR1 is SEHNR and CDR2 FQNEAQ (reference sequence).

The sample holds a few counts of this clone. The chain links TRBV6-4 to TRBJ1-1, with TRBD1 matching over 10 bases. The V gene end was trimmed by 0 bases and the J gene end by 7 bases; junction bases not matched to a gene: 17. This CDR3 contains 19 residues. Germline CDR1 and CDR2: MRHNA and SNTAGT. This chain's CDR3 is CASSDSGPSLTGGASEAFF. CDR3 in DNA: TGTGCCAGCAGTGACTCGGGGCCTTCATTGACAGGGGGCGCGAGTGAAGCTTTCTTT.

The table lists this clone with a count of one. The J gene is TRBJ2-1, the V gene TRBV7-8, with D tentatively TRBD1 (6 bases). V was clipped by 6 bases and J by 8 bases, with 8 bases between them. Germline V CDR1 and CDR2: SGHVS, FQNEAQ. The CDR3 is made up of 11 amino acids. CDR3 nucleotides: TGTGCCAGCAGGACAGGCTATGAGCAGTTCTTC. Protein sequence: CASRTGYEQFF.

V is TRBV29-1 and J is TRBJ1-4, with D perhaps matching TRBD1 (6 bases). V gave up 0 bases and J gave up 7 bases, with 15 bases separating them. Germline V gene lookup returns CDR1 SQVTM and CDR2 ANQGSEA. CDR3 length: 15 residues. The CDR3 here is CSVEEGGGLGEKLFF. As DNA, the CDR3 is TGCAGCGTTGAAGAAGGCGGGGGGCTCGGTGAAAAACTGTTTTTT.

This clone was detected only once. The chain has TRBV2 and TRBJ2-6; D remains ambiguous. The CDR3 runs to 16 residues. CDR1 is SNHLY, CDR2 FYNNEI, per germline. With 0 bases removed from V and 2 bases from J, the gap between germline ends came to 8 bases. CDR3 sequence: CASSEATLAGANVLTF. The CDR3 nucleotides are TGTGCCAGCAGTGAAGCGACGCTAGCTGGGGCCAACGTCCTGACTTTC.

The genes are TRBV5-1 and TRBJ2-1; 10 nucleotides agree with TRBD1. Germline CDR1 and CDR2: SGHRS and YFSETQ. The junction had 2 bases not matched to a gene; V was cut back by 3 bases and J by 8 bases. There are 13 residues in the CDR3. The CDR3 DNA follows: TGCGCCAGCAGCTCCGGACAGGGGGATGAGCAGTTCTTC. Translated: CASSSGQGDEQFF.

On this clone itself: This same CDR3 is encoded by further DNA sequences in the sample. The gene calls are TRBV4-1 and TRBJ2-7; a possible D gene is TRBD1 (6 bases). Germline values: CDR1 MGHRA, CDR2 YSYEKL. V gave up 0 bases and J gave up 1 base, with 7 bases separating them. This CDR3 is 14 amino acids long. The DNA for the CDR3 is TGCGCCAGCAGCCAAGATAGGGGGTCCTACGAGCAGTACTTC. This sequence encodes CASSQDRGSYEQYF.

This clone was seen only once. The gene calls are TRBV11-3 and TRBJ1-1, with D hard to call. CDR3 length equals 13 residues. V was pared by 0 bases and J by 11 bases, with 13 bases between. Germline values: CDR1 SGHNT, CDR2 YENEEA. The CDR3 sequence: CASSLDRGGLAFF. The CDR3 DNA sequence: TGTGCCAGCAGCTTAGATCGTGGAGGGCTGGCTTTCTTT.